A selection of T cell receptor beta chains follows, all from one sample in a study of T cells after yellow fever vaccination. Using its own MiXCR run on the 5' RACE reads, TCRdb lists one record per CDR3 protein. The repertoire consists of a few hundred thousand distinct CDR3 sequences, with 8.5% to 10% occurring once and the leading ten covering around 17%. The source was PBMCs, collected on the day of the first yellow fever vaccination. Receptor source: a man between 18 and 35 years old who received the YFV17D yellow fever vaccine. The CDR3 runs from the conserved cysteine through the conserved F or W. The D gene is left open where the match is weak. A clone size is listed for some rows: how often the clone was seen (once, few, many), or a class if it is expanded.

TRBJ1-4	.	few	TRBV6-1	TGTGCCAGCATGGGGTTTCTAGGGGCCAGGATTAATGAAAAACTGTTTTTT	CASMGFLGARINEKLFF
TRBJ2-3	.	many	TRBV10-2	TGCGCCAGCACCGCTCTTTTTGGGGGGCAACGGACAGATACGCAGTATTTT	CASTALFGGQRTDTQYF
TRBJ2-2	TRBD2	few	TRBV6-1	TGTGCCAGCAGTGGACTACCGGGACTAGCGGGGGGGGAGCTGTTTTTT	CASSGLPGLAGGELFF
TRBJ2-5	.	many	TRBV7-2	TGTGCCAGCAGCCCCCGGGCCCTCTTGGGGGGAGAGACCCAGTACTTC	CASSPRALLGGETQYF
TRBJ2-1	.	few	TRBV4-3	TGCGCCAGCAGCCAAGAAGCGACTAGGAACAATGAGCAGTTCTTC	CASSQEATRNNEQFF
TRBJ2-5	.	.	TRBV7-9	TGTGCCAGCAGCTTGGGAAGGCAGCCACAAGAGACCCAGTACTTC	CASSLGRQPQETQYF
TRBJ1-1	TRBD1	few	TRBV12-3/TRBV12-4	TGTGCCAGCAGAATTAACAGGGGTGAAGCTTTCTTT	CASRINRGEAFF
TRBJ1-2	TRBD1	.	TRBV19	TGTGCCAGTAGTACTCGGACAGGATTGGGCTATGGCTACACCTTC	CASSTRTGLGYGYTF
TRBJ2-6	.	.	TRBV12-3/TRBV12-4	TGTGCCAGCAGTTCGGACAGTTTCTCTGGGGCCAACGTCCTGACTTTC	CASSSDSFSGANVLTF
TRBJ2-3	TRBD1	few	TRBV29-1	TGCAGCGTTGTCGGACAGGGGGCCACAGATACGCAGTATTTT	CSVVGQGATDTQYF
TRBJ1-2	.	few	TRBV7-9	TGTGCCAGCAGCTTAAGTGGGCAGTATAACTATGGCTACACCTTC	CASSLSGQYNYGYTF
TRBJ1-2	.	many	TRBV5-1	TGCGCCAGCAGCTTGGTCGGGGGCGCGATGTATGGCTACACCTTC	CASSLVGGAMYGYTF
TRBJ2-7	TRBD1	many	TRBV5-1	TGCGCCAGCAGCTCACAGGGGCGGGAGCAGTACTTC	CASSSQGREQYF
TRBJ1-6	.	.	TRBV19	TGTGCCAGTGCCGAGCGCGGTTGGGGCCTAAATTCACCCCTCCACTTT	CASAERGWGLNSPLHF
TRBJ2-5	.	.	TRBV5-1	TGCGCCAGCAGCTGGGCCCCAGGGCAGGAGACCCAGTACTTC	CASSWAPGQETQYF
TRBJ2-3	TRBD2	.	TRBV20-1	TGCAGTGGGCGCGGGGGGGGCGCAGATACGCAGTATTTT	CSGRGGGADTQYF
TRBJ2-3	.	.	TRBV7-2	TGTGCCAGCAATATGCATAGCCCAGATACGCAGTATTTT	CASNMHSPDTQYF
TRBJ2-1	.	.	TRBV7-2	TGTGCCAGCAGCTTAGTACCCAGGGGCGATGAGCAGTTCTTC	CASSLVPRGDEQFF
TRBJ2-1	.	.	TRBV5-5	TGTGCCAGCAGCTTGTGGAGGGCCGATGAGCAGTTCTTC	CASSLWRADEQFF
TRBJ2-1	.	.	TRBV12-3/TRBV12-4	TGTGCCAGCAGACCTCGGAGAGGGTCCTACAATGAGCAGTTCTTC	CASRPRRGSYNEQFF
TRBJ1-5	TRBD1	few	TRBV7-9	TGTGCCAGCAGGCAGACAGGGGACAATCAGCCCCAGCATTTT	CASRQTGDNQPQHF
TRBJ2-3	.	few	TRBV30	TGTGCCTGGAGCGGTTGGCGCAGCAATACAGATACGCAGTATTTT	CAWSGWRSNTDTQYF
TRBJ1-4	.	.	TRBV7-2	TGTGCCAGCAGCTCTCGCACCCGGGACACGAAACTGTTTTTT	CASSSRTRDTKLFF
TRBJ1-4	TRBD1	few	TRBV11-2	TGTGCCAGCAGCTCGGGGACAGGGGGGCGGTTAGCTAATGAAAAACTGTTTTTT	CASSSGTGGRLANEKLFF
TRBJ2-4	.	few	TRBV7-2	TGTGCCAGCAGCCTAATAGGGAACATTCAGTACTTC	CASSLIGNIQYF
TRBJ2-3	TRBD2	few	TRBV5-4	TGTGCCAGCAGCTGGGAGGGACCGCAGACTAGCGGGGACACAGATACGCAGTATTTT	CASSWEGPQTSGDTDTQYF
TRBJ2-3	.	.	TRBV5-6	TGTGCCAGCAGCTTGGTCGGCGGTGAGCTCACAGATACGCAGTATTTT	CASSLVGGELTDTQYF
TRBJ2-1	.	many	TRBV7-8	TGTGCCAGCAGCCCTCAGGGGAGCTCCTACAATGAGCAGTTCTTC	CASSPQGSSYNEQFF
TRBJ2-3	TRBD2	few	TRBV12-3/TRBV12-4	TGTGCCAGCAGTTTACAGGGCGGGGGGGCAGATACGCAGTATTTT	CASSLQGGGADTQYF
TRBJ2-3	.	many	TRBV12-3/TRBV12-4	TGTGCCAGCAGTTTTCTGGGGATCGATACGCAGTATTTT	CASSFLGIDTQYF
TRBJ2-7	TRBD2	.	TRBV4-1	TGCGCCAGCAGCCAACCTTCGGGAGGGGTCCACGAGCAGTACTTC	CASSQPSGGVHEQYF